What follows are 30 T cell receptor beta chains derived from one specimen sequenced in a study of blood T cell repertoires in COVID-19. This table comes from immunoSEQ multiplex PCR, and its TCRdb copy is limited to in-frame clones, with some not included. This table holds some 310,000 clones, under 90% found once. Material for sequencing was PBMCs or T cells enriched from blood (not recorded which). The receptor source for this set is a woman between 25 and 40 years old who had recovered from COVID-19.

The V gene is TRBV2, the J gene TRBJ2-7, with D perhaps matching TRBD1 (6 bases). This CDR3 spans 11 amino acids. Trimming removed 7 bases from V and 12 bases from J, with 16 bases in between. Germline CDR1 and CDR2: SNHLY and FYNNEI. CDR3 bases: TGTGCCAGCAACCTGGACAGCAAAAGGTACTTC. Its protein is CASNLDSKRYF.

This clone was observed a single time. This sequence joins TRBV7-9 and TRBJ2-3; D is perhaps TRBD2 (8 bases). CDR1 is SEHNR and CDR2 is FQNEAQ in the germline V gene (reference sequence). The CDR3 has 15 residues. With 6 bases removed from V and 5 bases from J, the gap between germline ends came to 18 bases. The CDR3, as DNA: TGTGCCAGCAGGGCCGGACTAGCAGGGGGAGATACGCAGTATTTT. It codes for CASRAGLAGGDTQYF.

The chain uses TRBV6-5 and TRBJ1-2; perhaps TRBD1 as D (5 bases). Germline V CDR1 and CDR2: MNHEY, SVGAGI. This CDR3 is 13 amino acids long. Deletions cut 6 bases from V and 8 bases from J, with 16 bases between. The CDR3, as DNA: TGTGCCAGCAGGGCAGGGTCCTCCGGGGGCTACACCTTC. Translated: CASRAGSSGGYTF.

CDR3 DNA: TGTGCCAGCAGCCTGGGGGGGGGAGGGACTTACGAGCAGTACTTC. Protein sequence: CASSLGGGGTYEQYF. The V gene is TRBV3-1 (or the pseudogene TRBV3-2), the J gene TRBJ2-7, with 7 bases identical to TRBD2. Per the germline V gene, CDR1 is LGHDT and CDR2 is YNNKEL (reference sequence). J lost 4 bases, V lost 4 bases, and 10 bases had no gene match. CDR3 size: 15 residues.

This clone was observed once. The genes are TRBV19 and TRBJ1-2, with TRBD1 identical over 8 bases. This CDR3 has 13 amino acids. Germline values: CDR1 LNHDA, CDR2 SQIVND (reference sequence). J gave up 0 bases and V 7 bases, and 1 base lay outside the gene matches. The CDR3 spells CASTGQANYGYTF. The CDR3 DNA is TGTGCCAGTACGGGACAGGCTAACTATGGCTACACCTTC.

The chain joins TRBV6-5 to TRBJ2-7, with 8 bases identical to TRBD2. Losses at the gene ends were 6 bases for V and 0 bases for J; bases not matched to a gene: 7. Germline lookup yields CDR1 MNHEY and CDR2 SVGAGI. The CDR3 spans 15 residues. CDR3 region: CASSPISGNSYEQYF. CDR3 nucleotides: TGTGCCAGCAGCCCGATTAGCGGGAACTCCTACGAGCAGTACTTC.

V gene TRBV19 combines with J gene TRBJ2-7; 7 nucleotides line up with TRBD2. In germline, CDR1 is LNHDA, CDR2 SQIVND (reference sequence). This CDR3 spans 13 amino acids. J gave up 3 bases and V 3 bases, and 2 bases lay outside the gene matches. CDR3 sequence: CASSIGGVYEQYF. CDR3 DNA sequence: TGTGCCAGTAGTATTGGGGGGGTCTACGAGCAGTACTTC.

V is TRBV7-2 and J is TRBJ2-3; D is uncertain. The germline gives CDR1 SGHTA, CDR2 FQGNSA. V was trimmed by 2 bases and J by 9 bases, leaving 9 bases between them. The CDR3 has 12 amino acids. This CDR3 is CASSLSLDTQYF. CDR3 nucleotide sequence: TGTGCCAGCAGCTTAAGCCTAGACACGCAGTATTTT.

The V gene is TRBV2, the J gene TRBJ2-7; no reliable D call. Germline V gene data show CDR1 as SNHLY and CDR2 as FYNNEI. Trimming removed 6 bases at V and 5 bases at J, with 20 bases between. The CDR3 loop spans 15 amino acids. This CDR3 reads CASSPRLVFPDEQYF. DNA of the CDR3: TGTGCCAGCAGCCCCCGACTGGTATTCCCGGACGAGCAGTACTTC.

The chain uses TRBV5-6 and TRBJ1-1; 9 positions agree with TRBD1. The CDR3 totals 15 residues. Germline loops: CDR1 SGHDT, CDR2 YYEEEE. Trimming at V came to 0 bases and at J to 3 bases, leaving 3 bases not matched to a gene. The chain's CDR3 is CASSLGTGGYTEAFF. CDR3 nucleotide sequence: TGTGCCAGCAGCTTGGGCACAGGGGGCTACACTGAAGCTTTCTTT.

There are many counts of this clone. Other DNA sequences in the same sample also yield this CDR3. The rearrangement links TRBV28 to TRBJ1-2; TRBD1 agrees at 10 bases. Trimming cost V 4 bases and J 3 bases; bases outside gene matches: 5. CDR1 and CDR2 from the germline V gene are MDHEN and SYDVKM. The CDR3 length is 15 residues. CDR3 nucleotide sequence: TGTGCCAGCAGTTCGGGACAGGGGATTGACTATGGCTACACCTTC. Its protein is CASSSGQGIDYGYTF.

The J gene is TRBJ1-2, the V gene TRBV6-6; TRBD1 is a possible D gene (5 bases). V was shortened by 8 bases and J by 8 bases, with 15 bases between the two germline ends. The CDR3 totals 12 residues. Germline lookup yields CDR1 MNHNY and CDR2 SVGAGI (reference sequence). For the CDR3, the DNA is TGTGCCAGCTCACAGGTCGGTAGCGGCTACACCTTC. This encodes CASSQVGSGYTF.

About this clone: This same CDR3 is encoded by further DNA sequences in the sample. The rearrangement joins TRBV12-3 or TRBV12-4 to TRBJ1-2; 7 bases agree with TRBD1. This CDR3 contains 13 residues. The V and J ends lost 1 base and 5 bases, in that order; junction bases with no gene match: 1. As DNA, the CDR3 is TGTGCCAGCAGTTTAGGACAGGGATATGGCTACACCTTC. It yields the protein CASSLGQGYGYTF.

The V call is TRBV5-1, the J call TRBJ1-1; 7 nucleotides line up with TRBD1. CDR1 and CDR2 (germline): SGHRS, YFSETQ. The CDR3 covers 13 residues. V dropped 7 bases and J dropped 1; count of bases not matched to a gene: 4. Written as DNA, the CDR3 is TGCGCCAGCCTCGGACAGGAGAACACTGAAGCTTTCTTT. Its protein product is CASLGQENTEAFF.

This sequence joins TRBV10-3 and TRBJ1-2; 7 positions match TRBD1. Germline CDR1 ENHRY, CDR2 SYGVKD. J lost 8 bases, V lost 5 bases, and 17 bases had no gene match. The CDR3 contains 16 residues. The CDR3 protein is CAISPRAGTDVGGYTF. The DNA for the CDR3 is TGTGCCATCAGTCCACGAGCCGGGACAGACGTCGGCGGCTACACCTTC.

This chain connects TRBV11-2 to TRBJ2-7, with a weak D call TRBD2 (6 bases). The V gene's germline CDR1 is SGHAT and CDR2 FQNNGV. The V and J ends lost 1 base and 3 bases respectively, with 10 bases between them. The CDR3 runs to 14 residues. This chain's CDR3 is CASSLGGNNYEQYF. CDR3 bases: TGTGCCAGCAGCTTAGGCGGGAACAACTACGAGCAGTACTTC.

V gene TRBV19 combines with J gene TRBJ1-2; 7 bases match TRBD1. From germline, CDR1 is LNHDA and CDR2 SQIVND (reference sequence). Losses at the gene ends were 2 bases for V and 4 bases for J; bases not matched to a gene: 7. This CDR3 spans 15 amino acids. The DNA of the CDR3 is TGTGCCAGTAGTATATTGGGGGGACAGCTCTATGGCTACACCTTC. It encodes CASSILGGQLYGYTF. The complete variable domain, with remaining parts taken from reference TRBV19 and TRBJ1-2, reads DGGITQSPKYLFRKEGQNVTLSCEQNLNHDAMYWYRQDPGQGLRLIYYSQIVNDFQKGDIAEGYSVSREKKESFPLTVTSAQKNPTAFYLCASSILGGQLYGYTFGSGTRLTVV.

V is TRBV29-1 and J is TRBJ1-1; no firm D call. CDR1 SQVTM and CDR2 ANQGSEA come from the germline V gene. Trimming removed 3 bases from V and 1 base from J, with 9 bases in between. The CDR3 is made up of 13 amino acids. CDR3 in amino acids: CSVEVTENTEAFF. The CDR3 DNA reads as TGCAGCGTTGAGGTAACAGAGAACACTGAAGCTTTCTTT. The full variable domain, with the rest looked up from reference TRBV29-1 and TRBJ1-1, is SAVISQKPSRDICQRGTSLTIQCQVDSQVTMMFWYRQQPGQSLTLIATANQGSEATYESGFVIDKFPISRPNLTFSTLTVSNMSPEDSSIYLCSVEVTENTEAFFGQGTRLTVV.

The CDR3, as DNA: TGCAGCGTTGTTTGGCGGGGCTCCTACAATGAGCAGTTCTTC. It yields the protein CSVVWRGSYNEQFF. This chain connects TRBV29-1 to TRBJ2-1; D perhaps matches TRBD2 (6 bases). The CDR3 is 14 amino acids. The germline V and J ends were trimmed by 4 bases and 0 bases, with 10 bases remaining between them. The germline CDR1 and CDR2 sequences are SQVTM and ANQGSEA.

This clone has just a few counts. As DNA, the CDR3 is TGTGCCAGCAGCCTTCTGACGGGGAGTAATGAGCAGTTCTTC. This encodes CASSLLTGSNEQFF. This sequence joins TRBV7-9 and TRBJ2-1; D perhaps matches TRBD2 (5 bases). This CDR3 comprises 14 residues. Trimming stripped 5 bases from V and 7 bases from J, with 15 bases between. In germline, CDR1 is SEHNR, CDR2 FQNEAQ (reference sequence).

The chain has TRBV18 and TRBJ2-6; D not resolved. The CDR3 has 15 amino acids. Deletions cut 3 bases from V and 0 bases from J, with 6 bases between. Per the germline V gene, CDR1 is KGHSH and CDR2 is LQKENI. CDR3 protein: CASSPPNSGANVLTF. In nucleotides, the CDR3 is TGTGCCAGCTCACCTCCCAACTCTGGGGCCAACGTCCTGACTTTC.

The chain has TRBV6-6 and TRBJ1-5; D uncertain. CDR1 is MNHNY and CDR2 is SVGAGI in the germline V gene (reference sequence). The CDR3 is 15 residues long. Trimming took off 0 bases at V and 6 bases at J, with 12 bases between the two ends. As DNA, the CDR3 is TGTGCCAGCAGTTACTCGGCAGGCCGGGGTCAGCCCCAGCATTTT. Amino acids: CASSYSAGRGQPQHF.

The V and J genes are TRBV27 and TRBJ2-5; 12 bases line up with TRBD1. This CDR3 contains 15 residues. CDR1 and CDR2 (germline): MNHEY, SMNVEV (reference sequence). V lost 11 bases, J lost 6 bases, and 13 bases stayed unmatched. CDR3 in amino acids: CASPYGTGGAKTQYF. The CDR3 DNA is TGTGCCTCCCCGTACGGGACAGGGGGCGCGAAGACCCAGTACTTC.

The V and J genes are TRBV7-2 and TRBJ2-2; TRBD2 matches at 12 bases. The CDR3 has 19 amino acids. The germline V gene encodes CDR1 SGHTA and CDR2 FQGNSA. V shed 0 bases, J shed 0 bases, and the junction held 5 bases outside the gene matches. The CDR3 coding sequence is TGTGCCAGCAGCTTAGCGGTACTAGCGGGAGGACCGAACACCGGGGAGCTGTTTTTT. Its translation is CASSLAVLAGGPNTGELFF.

The DNA of the CDR3 is TGTGCCAGCAGCCCGGGAGAAGGAAACACTGAAGCTTTCTTT. This translates into CASSPGEGNTEAFF. The chain couples TRBV7-9 to TRBJ1-1; unclear D gene. CDR1 SEHNR and CDR2 FQNEAQ come from the germline V gene (reference sequence). The CDR3 loop spans 14 amino acids. V lost 5 bases and J 2 bases, leaving 12 bases between the germline ends.

The chain uses TRBV11-2 and TRBJ1-5, with D perhaps TRBD1 (5 bases). Germline CDR1 is SGHAT and CDR2 is FQNNGV. Trimming left V 5 bases short and J 6 bases short, with 17 bases between. The CDR3 is 15 residues long. CDR3 nucleotides: TGTGCCAGCAGCGGGATAACAGGTGGCAGTCAGCCCCAGCATTTT. Translating it yields CASSGITGGSQPQHF.

V gene TRBV5-4 combines with J gene TRBJ1-3; possible D gene TRBD1, 5 bases. The CDR3 is 16 amino acids. V was trimmed by 6 bases and J by 0 bases, leaving 16 bases between them. CDR1 SGHNT and CDR2 YYREEE come from the germline V gene (reference sequence). CDR3 protein: CASNSGGASSGNTIYF. The CDR3 bases are TGTGCCAGCAACTCCGGCGGGGCCAGCTCTGGAAACACCATATATTTT.

The CDR3 sequence: CASSESRRSSGNTIYF. CDR3 nucleotide sequence: TGCGCCAGCAGCGAATCCCGCCGGAGCTCTGGAAACACCATATATTTT. The gene calls are TRBV5-1 and TRBJ1-3; D remains ambiguous. CDR1 SGHRS and CDR2 YFSETQ come from the germline V gene. CDR3 length: 16 residues. V gave up 4 bases and J gave up 0 bases, with 14 bases separating them.

The rearrangement uses TRBV6-5 and TRBJ2-1; TRBD1 aligns across 9 bases. The V gene end was trimmed by 10 bases and the J gene end by 8 bases; junction bases not matched to a gene: 15. This CDR3 is 15 amino acids long. Germline V CDR1 and CDR2: MNHEY, SVGAGI. DNA for the CDR3: TGTGCCACCAATACCCCGGGACAGGGTACGTATGAGCAGTTCTTC. Its translation is CATNTPGQGTYEQFF.

This rearrangement joins TRBV2 to TRBJ2-7; 8 nucleotides agree with TRBD2. V dropped 6 bases and J dropped 2; count of bases not matched to a gene: 9. In germline, CDR1 is SNHLY, CDR2 FYNNEI. The CDR3 contains 15 residues. In DNA, the CDR3 is TGTGCCAGCAGCGACCTACTAGCGGTCACCTACGAGCAGTACTTC. Encoded protein: CASSDLLAVTYEQYF.